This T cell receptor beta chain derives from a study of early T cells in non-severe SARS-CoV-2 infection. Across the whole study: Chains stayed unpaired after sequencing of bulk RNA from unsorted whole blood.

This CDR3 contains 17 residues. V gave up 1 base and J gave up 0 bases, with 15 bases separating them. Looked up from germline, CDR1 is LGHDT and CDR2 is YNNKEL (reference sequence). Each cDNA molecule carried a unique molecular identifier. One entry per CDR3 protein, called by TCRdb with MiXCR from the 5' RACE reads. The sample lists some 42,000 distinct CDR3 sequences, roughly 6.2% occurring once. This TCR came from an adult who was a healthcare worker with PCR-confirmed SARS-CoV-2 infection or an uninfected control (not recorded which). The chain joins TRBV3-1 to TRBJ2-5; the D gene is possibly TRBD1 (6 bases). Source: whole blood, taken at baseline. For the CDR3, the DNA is TGTGCCAGCAGCCAAGGTCGCAGGGGCCTGTACCAAGAGACCCAGTACTTC. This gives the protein CASSQGRRGLYQETQYF.